This T cell receptor beta chain was found in a study of blood T cell repertoires in COVID-19. Individuals aged about 18 to 100 years were recruited from roughly 23 US areas. Cohort 3 donors counted as recovered after two negative PCRs, clearance, or resolved symptoms. In germline, CDR1 is MNHEY, CDR2 SMNVEV (reference sequence). Trimming pared 8 bases from V and 6 bases from J, leaving 10 bases between. The CDR3 runs 12 residues. Under the authors' procedure: The assay estimated nucleated cells by amplifying reference gene primers. TCRdb's copy holds only in-frame clones and misses some; the assay was immunoSEQ multiplex PCR. That table is the source of V, J and clone size, and D and trimming were worked out from the DNA. The repertoire holds more than 200,000 clones, with about nine tenths as singletons.

The TCR comes from a man between 40 and 49 years old who had recovered from COVID-19. This chain joins TRBV27 and TRBJ2-2; tentatively, D is TRBD2 (7 bases). Sequencing was done on a sample of PBMCs or T cells enriched from blood (not recorded which). The CDR3 is CASWGGAGELFF. Written as DNA, the CDR3 is TGTGCCAGCTGGGGGGGCGCCGGGGAGCTGTTTTTT.